Here is one T cell receptor beta chain with its context. No antigen is known for it. Per-base quality was not reported, and no clone a single base away is much larger than it. Looking up the germline V gene yields CDR1 MGHDK and CDR2 SYGVNS. Germline trimming amounts to 1 base on V and 5 bases on J, with 13 as the count of junction bases outside the gene matches. The CDR3, cysteine through phenylalanine, is 18 amino acids long. Only the CDR3 DNA stays, 54 bases, in frame from base 1. This sample was taken from a study of cytomegalovirus exposure and HLA in healthy donors (dated 2017 in TCRdb). In the study overall: An earlier analysis of approximately 600 of the donors reported 250 to 300 Gb of sequence data and some 100 million unique TCR beta sequences from 150 million to 200 million T cells. To study patterns of TCR occurrence, a later analysis re-analyzed previously published TCR beta repertoires from several hundred donors and added high-resolution HLA genotyping. The study used immunosequencing to profile the T cell repertoires of several hundred subjects and linked those repertoires to cytomegalovirus serostatus. Along with the roughly 670-subject first cohort, a separate validation cohort of around 110 different subjects was used. Because of strong linkage in the cohort, five DR-DQ haplotypes were treated as single units for association and clustering. Among about 390 genotyped donors of the cohort, an average of roughly 240,000 unique TCR beta nucleotide sequences were sequenced per donor, roughly 18% of them non-productive. Alongside the repertoire data, information on donor age, sex, ethnicity and CMV serostatus was compiled. The study aimed to test whether signatures of past pathogen exposure could be identified by cataloging public T cell receptors. Of the roughly 390 genotyped donors, 81% fell in the genetic ancestry cluster associated with self-reported Caucasian donors. About 280 gigabases of sequencing data and tens of millions of unique TCR sequences were included in an early release covering over 600 HLA-typed donors. Rather than drawing on any new phenotypic data, the later analysis identified candidate immune exposures from TCR beta sequences and the way those sequences occurred across donors. Both class I and class II loci were covered by HLA typing, at four-digit resolution. All discovery cohort repertoires had been generated using a single sequencing platform. The number of typed donors differed by locus: roughly 620-640 for A, B, C, DRB1 and DQB1; 522 for DQA1; some 590 for DPA1; and around 490 for DPB1. To predict cytomegalovirus infection status, the study brought together high-throughput TCR immunosequencing, statistical association of individual TCRs with disease status, and machine learning. A later genetic analysis took genome-wide SNP genotypes for about three fifths of the 666 donors and used that subset as a discovery cohort. In an earlier analysis of around 540 of the donors, high-throughput TCR beta sequencing was used to judge whether each TCR beta V gene segment behaved as functional or pseudogenic.

Beyond this particular receptor, the publication reports: Compared with equally common non-associated chains, HLA-associated TCR beta chains in a later analysis were more clonally expanded and had lower generation probabilities. Compared with the roughly 700-donor mean, donors in an Asian-associated ancestry cluster had fewer N-insertions in productive TCRs, according to a later genetic analysis. Roughly uniform sequencing depth across donors was assumed in presence/absence analyses, although this assumption may not hold. In a later analysis, the rate of TCR association differed among HLA loci, with DRB1 alleles having the most associated TCRs and HLA-C alleles having the fewest. A later analysis found that most CMV-associated TCR beta chains appeared HLA-restricted, with HLA associations seemingly driven largely by CMV exposure. A few of the identified cytomegalovirus-associated TCR beta chains were confirmed in vitro to be specific for cytomegalovirus antigens. While some public TCRs were present in many individuals, most TCR sequences turned up only very rarely across donors. A cluster of highly shared sequence variants was judged likely to be a technical artifact of the sequencing pipeline. In this cohort, only TCR beta chains were sequenced, and detectable features were limited by the absence of alpha or paired-chain data. A later genetic analysis associated a missense DCLRE1C variant with V-gene and J-gene trimming of TCR beta chains, and an independent cohort replicated the association. Because counts were too low, around 17 rarely observed V segments, including chromosome 9 orphons, were left out of the earlier analysis of a few hundred of the donors. When HLA alleles, especially DR and DQ, strongly co-occurred, attributing TCR associations to individual alleles was difficult. In a later analysis, several top co-occurrence clusters were reported to appear linked to parvovirus B19, influenza, CMV and Epstein-Barr virus. Because HLA typing was missing for some donors at each locus, association tests included only the typed subset. A further reported finding was that TCR beta sequences accurately predicted the HLA-A and HLA-B alleles for most subjects in the first cohort. The only immune exposure information available for the cohort was CMV serostatus. Correlated functional status among segregating V segments might be attributable to linkage disequilibrium, but an unknown experimental factor could not be ruled out. An earlier analysis of around 500 of the donors showed that most TCR beta V segments appeared in productive rearrangements either about 87% or about 30% of the time, which broadly matched IMGT annotations. The classifier was reported to diagnose cytomegalovirus status with high specificity and sensitivity in both the original and validation cohorts. It was suggested by the authors that the approach could potentially be generalized to other disease states and immunological phenotypes. The study gave a list of 150 to 200 TCR beta chains associated with cytomegalovirus. In a later analysis, about 16,000 TCR beta sequences were associated with specific HLA alleles at a false discovery rate of 0.05. Some IMGT-functional V segments, including TRBV6-2 and TRBV6-3, could not be told apart with the 87-base-pair reads, so those segments were excluded.

The cohort comprised 710 or so healthy bone marrow donors. At the time of sampling, all cohort members were nominally healthy, though unrecorded immune exposures were likely present. The donor tested CMV seropositive and was one of the 289 seropositive cohort members. Each donor provided a peripheral blood sample, and peripheral blood mononuclear cells were used for TCR beta sequencing. Genomic DNA was extracted from the blood cell samples with the Qiagen DNeasy Blood Extraction Kit. Library generation was performed with the immunoSEQ multiplex PCR assay. For the multiplex PCR, a mixture combining 60 forward primers for TCR Vbeta segments and 13 reverse primers for TCR Jbeta segments was used. A multiplex PCR assay on genomic DNA amplified the CDR3 region of rearranged TCR beta genes. On the Illumina HiSeq System, the amplified TCR beta libraries were sequenced as 87-base-pair reads. The authors processed their data as follows. A later analysis counted tens of millions of unique TCR beta chains across the 550 to 700 repertoires, and about 10 million of these chains were shared by at least two donors. To remove PCR and sequencing errors, raw reads were error-corrected and collapsed into unique sequences using a nearest-neighbor algorithm that merged closely related sequences. V, D and J gene segments were assigned by aligning CDR3 sequences to IMGT reference sequences. For a sequence to be retained, at least a six-nucleotide match to both a V gene segment and a J gene segment was required. A rearrangement was called productive if the CDR3 had no stop codons and remained in frame with V and J, and every other rearrangement was called non-productive. CDR3 was defined by IMGT convention, running from the second conserved V-encoded cysteine to the conserved J-encoded phenylalanine. Sequences without an unambiguous match to a single V gene segment were excluded from the earlier analysis of about 600 of the donors. An earlier analysis of a few hundred of the donors called V segments functional above 56.7% productive rearrangements and segregating when the between-donor standard deviation exceeded 5%. To diagnose cytomegalovirus status from the catalog of TCR beta chain sequences, a statistical classification framework was built. In a later analysis, V and J genes were assigned by comparing TCR nucleotide sequences against IMGT/GENE-DB human TR gene sequences. Using the TCRdist pipeline, a later analysis assigned CDR3 sequences along with most-parsimonious VDJ recombination scenarios. In a later analysis, each TCR beta chain was defined by its CDR3 amino acid sequence together with its V-gene family, and reads without a unique V-gene family were excluded. A later analysis removed several hundred highly shared, low-generation-probability nucleotide sequences to deal with suspected cross-contamination and a sequencing artifact. In a later analysis, a clonal expansion index for each public chain was calculated from normalized within-repertoire ranks of inferred template counts. Generation probabilities in a later analysis came from a VDJ recombination model fitted to out-of-frame rearrangements, and those results were checked against IGoR. Hypergeometric tests were used in a later analysis to score TCR-TCR, TCR-HLA and TCR-CMV co-occurrence, with a repertoire-size bias correction applied to the TCR pairs. In a later analysis, false discovery rates were estimated by permuting HLA or CMV assignments 20 times. In a later analysis, co-occurring TCRs were grouped with DBSCAN, and TCRdist sequence similarity was added when clustering was performed within HLA-allele-positive subsets. For co-occurrence clustering, repertoires with fewer than 30,000 or more than 120,000 public chains were excluded, along with a handful of repertoires with anomalous nucleotide sharing. Drawn from immuneACCESS, this table holds only the in-frame rearrangements with V and J called that TCRdb kept. Clones are partly lost; checked studies trace under half to an unresolved V gene and leave the rest unexplained. V and J calls and clone size are as listed in that table; D and trimming were resolved from the DNA. This sample has about 69,000 clones in its table, and 74% of those were observed once. 11% of the sample rests with the top ten.

This receptor chain uses TRBV25-1 and TRBJ2-5; TRBD1 fits 10 bases in the junction. The clonotype originates from a woman aged 55 to 70 in good health and CMV-seropositive. The source material was PBMCs. The base sequence is TGTGCCAGCAGTGAATTATCGTACCGGACAGGGGGGAGGGAGACCCAGTACTTC. Its protein is CASSELSYRTGGRETQYF.